The entry below describes one T cell receptor (beta chain). The source of the sample is a study of blood T cell repertoires in COVID-19. CDR1 is MNHNS and CDR2 is SASEGT in the germline V gene. The ends were cut back, 3 bases at V and 7 bases at J, with 3 bases in the middle. This CDR3 has 10 amino acids. Repertoires were generated with immunoSEQ multiplex PCR, while TCRdb's copy carries only in-frame clones and drops some. Among some 97,000 clones, roughly 85% were seen once, and the ten largest hold approximately 2.5%. The TCR sequence derives from a woman aged 50 to 65 who had recovered from COVID-19. Sequenced: PBMCs or T cells enriched from blood (not recorded which). The genes are TRBV6-1 and TRBJ1-1; D is uncertain. The CDR3 DNA sequence: TGTGCCAGCAGTGACTTTGAAGCTTTCTTT. This codes for CASSDFEAFF.